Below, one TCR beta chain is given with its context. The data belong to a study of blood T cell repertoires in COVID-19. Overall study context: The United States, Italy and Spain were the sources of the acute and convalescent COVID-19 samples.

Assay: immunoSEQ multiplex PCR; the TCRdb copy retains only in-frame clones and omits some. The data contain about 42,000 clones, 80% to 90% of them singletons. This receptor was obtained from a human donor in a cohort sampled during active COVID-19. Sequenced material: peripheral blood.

The chain's CDR3 is CSVDGAGGPDTQYF. Written as DNA, the CDR3 is TGCAGCGTTGATGGGGCGGGAGGGCCGGATACGCAGTATTTT. This chain links TRBV29-1 with TRBJ2-3; 9 positions agree with TRBD2. The CDR3 is 14 residues long. The germline V gene encodes CDR1 SQVTM and CDR2 ANQGSEA. With 3 bases clipped from V and 6 bases from J, the junction kept 7 bases outside the gene matches.